Below, 2 T cell receptor beta chains from the same sample are listed, as sequenced in a study of T cell clonotyping in hematopoietic cell transplantation. Libraries were prepared by immunoSEQ multiplex PCR; TCRdb keeps only in-frame clonotypes and omits some of them. The repertoire holds over 15,000 clones, with about 92% as singletons. Time point: recipient sample about 28 days before transplant, after cytoreduction. The sample here was peripheral blood mononuclear cells, taken before stem cell transplant. The receptors stem from a man in his late teens or twenties with biphenotypic leukemia. Some clones in this sample may be carry-over from other donors' samples.

This chain connects TRBV6-5 to TRBJ2-1, with 8 bases matching TRBD1. V lost 2 bases and J lost 7; bases outside the gene matches: 7. The CDR3 sequence is 15 residues long. Germline lookup yields CDR1 MNHEY and CDR2 SVGAGI. The CDR3 nucleotides read TGTGCCAGCAGTTACCTCCAGGGGGCGTCGAATGAGCAGTTCTTC. Translated: CASSYLQGASNEQFF.

The V and J genes are TRBV5-1 and TRBJ1-5; TRBD1 agrees at 8 bases. The CDR3 covers 13 residues. Germline loops: CDR1 SGHRS, CDR2 YFSETQ. The V segment lost 1 base and the J segment 9 bases; nucleotides outside the gene matches: 3. CDR3 sequence reads: CASSLTGGRPQHF. Here the CDR3 DNA reads TGCGCCAGCAGCTTGACAGGGGGGAGGCCCCAGCATTTT.